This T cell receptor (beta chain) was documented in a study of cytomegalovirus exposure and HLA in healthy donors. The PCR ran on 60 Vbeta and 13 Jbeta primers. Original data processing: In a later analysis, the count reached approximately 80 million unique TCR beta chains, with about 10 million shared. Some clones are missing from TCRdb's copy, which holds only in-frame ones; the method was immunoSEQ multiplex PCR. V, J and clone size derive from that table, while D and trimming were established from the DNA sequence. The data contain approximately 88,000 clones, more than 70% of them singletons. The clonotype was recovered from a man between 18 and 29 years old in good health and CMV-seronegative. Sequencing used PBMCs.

CDR3 in amino acids: CASSPDGRSSYEQYF. The CDR3 region has the DNA TGCGCCAGCAGCCCGGACGGGAGGAGCTCCTACGAGCAGTACTTC. The genes are TRBV5-1 and TRBJ2-7; 7 positions match TRBD2. Germline CDR1 is SGHRS and CDR2 is YFSETQ. This CDR3 comprises 15 residues. Losses at the gene ends were 4 bases for V and 0 bases for J; bases not matched to a gene: 7. Based on the CDR3 plus reference TRBV5-1 and TRBJ2-7, the full variable domain is KAGVTQTPRYLIKTRGQQVTLSCSPISGHRSVSWYQQTPGQGLQFLFEYFSETQRNKGNFPGRFSGRQFSNSRSEMNVSTLELGDSALYLCASSPDGRSSYEQYFGPGTRLTVT.